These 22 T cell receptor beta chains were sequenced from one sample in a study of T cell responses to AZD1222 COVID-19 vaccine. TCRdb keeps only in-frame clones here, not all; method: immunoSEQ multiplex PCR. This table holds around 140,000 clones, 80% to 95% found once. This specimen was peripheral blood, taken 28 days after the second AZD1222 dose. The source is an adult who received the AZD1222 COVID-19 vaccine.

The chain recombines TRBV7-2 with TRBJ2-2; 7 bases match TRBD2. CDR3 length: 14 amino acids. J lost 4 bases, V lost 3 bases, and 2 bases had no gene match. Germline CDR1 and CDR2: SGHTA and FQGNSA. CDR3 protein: CASSLGLSTGELFF. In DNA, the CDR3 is TGTGCCAGCAGCTTGGGACTATCCACCGGGGAGCTGTTTTTT.

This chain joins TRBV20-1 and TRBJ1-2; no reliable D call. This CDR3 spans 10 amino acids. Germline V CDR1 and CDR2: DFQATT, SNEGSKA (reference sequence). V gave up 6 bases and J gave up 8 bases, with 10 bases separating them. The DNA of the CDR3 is TGCAGTGCGGAGGCCGGGGGCTACACCTTC. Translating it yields CSAEAGGYTF.

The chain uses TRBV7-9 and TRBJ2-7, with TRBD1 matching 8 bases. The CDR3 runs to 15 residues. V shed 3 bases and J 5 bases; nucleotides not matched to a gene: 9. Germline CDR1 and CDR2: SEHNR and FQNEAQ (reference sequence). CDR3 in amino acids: CASSFGQGVDHEQYF. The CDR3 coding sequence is TGTGCCAGCAGCTTCGGACAGGGTGTTGACCACGAGCAGTACTTC.

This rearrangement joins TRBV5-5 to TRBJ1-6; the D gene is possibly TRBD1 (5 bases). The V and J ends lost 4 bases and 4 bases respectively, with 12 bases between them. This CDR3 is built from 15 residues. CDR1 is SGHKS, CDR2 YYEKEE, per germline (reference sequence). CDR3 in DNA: TGTGCCAGCAGCGGCGGAGACAGATATAATTCACCCCTCCACTTT. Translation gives CASSGGDRYNSPLHF.

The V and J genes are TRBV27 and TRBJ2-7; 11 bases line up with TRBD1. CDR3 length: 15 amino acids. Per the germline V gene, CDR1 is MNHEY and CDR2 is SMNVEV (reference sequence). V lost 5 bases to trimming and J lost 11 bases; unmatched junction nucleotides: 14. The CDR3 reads CASSQQDRGPGAKYF. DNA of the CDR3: TGTGCCAGCAGTCAGCAGGACAGGGGGCCGGGGGCTAAGTACTTC.

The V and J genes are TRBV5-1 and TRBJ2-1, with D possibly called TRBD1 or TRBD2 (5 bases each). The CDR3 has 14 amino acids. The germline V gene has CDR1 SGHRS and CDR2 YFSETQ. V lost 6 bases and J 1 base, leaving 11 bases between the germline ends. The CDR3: CASNMRGSYNEQFF. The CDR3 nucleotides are TGCGCCAGCAATATGAGGGGTTCCTACAATGAGCAGTTCTTC.

The CDR3 DNA sequence: TGTGCCAGCAGGCAGCGGGGCACTAATGAAAAACTGTTTTTT. Protein sequence: CASRQRGTNEKLFF. This chain uses TRBV28 with TRBJ1-4; the D gene is possibly TRBD1 (5 bases). Trimming took off 6 bases at V and 2 bases at J, with 10 bases between the two ends. The length of the CDR3 is 14 residues. Germline values: CDR1 MDHEN, CDR2 SYDVKM.

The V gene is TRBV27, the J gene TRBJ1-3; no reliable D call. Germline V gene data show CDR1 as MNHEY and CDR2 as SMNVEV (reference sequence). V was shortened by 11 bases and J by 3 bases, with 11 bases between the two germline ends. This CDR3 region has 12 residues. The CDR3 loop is CAAFGVGNTIYF. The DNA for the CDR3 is TGTGCCGCATTCGGGGTTGGAAACACCATATATTTT.

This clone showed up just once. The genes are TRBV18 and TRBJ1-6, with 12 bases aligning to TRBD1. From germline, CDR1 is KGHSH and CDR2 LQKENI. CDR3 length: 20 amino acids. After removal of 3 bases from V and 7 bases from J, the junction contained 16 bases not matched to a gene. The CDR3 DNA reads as TGTGCCAGCTCACCGAGAGGGGACAGGGGGCGGAGAGGGACAAATTCACCCCTCCACTTT. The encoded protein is CASSPRGDRGRRGTNSPLHF.

The DNA for the CDR3 is TGCGCCAGCAGCCCTGGGGGTATCTCCACTGAAGCTTTCTTT. Translated, it gives CASSPGGISTEAFF. V is TRBV5-1 and J is TRBJ1-1; D is perhaps TRBD1 (5 bases). Trimming removed 4 bases from V and 4 bases from J, with 14 bases in between. Germline loops: CDR1 SGHRS, CDR2 YFSETQ. The CDR3 has 14 amino acids.

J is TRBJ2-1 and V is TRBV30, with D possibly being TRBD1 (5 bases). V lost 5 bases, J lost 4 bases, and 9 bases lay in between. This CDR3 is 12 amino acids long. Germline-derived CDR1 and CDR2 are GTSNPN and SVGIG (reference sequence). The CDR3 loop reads CAWDRGYNEQFF. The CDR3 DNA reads TGTGCCTGGGACAGAGGATACAATGAGCAGTTCTTC.

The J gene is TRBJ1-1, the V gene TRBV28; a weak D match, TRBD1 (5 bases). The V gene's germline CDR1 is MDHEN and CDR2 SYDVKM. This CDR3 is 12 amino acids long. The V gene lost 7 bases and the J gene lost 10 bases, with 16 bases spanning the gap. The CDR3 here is CASTDSGARAFF. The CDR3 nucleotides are TGTGCCAGCACCGACTCCGGGGCGAGAGCTTTCTTT.

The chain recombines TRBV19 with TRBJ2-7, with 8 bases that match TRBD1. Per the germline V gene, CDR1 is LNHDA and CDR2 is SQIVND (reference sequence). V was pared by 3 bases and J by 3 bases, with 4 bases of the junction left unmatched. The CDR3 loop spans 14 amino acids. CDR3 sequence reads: CASSIGTGGYEQYF. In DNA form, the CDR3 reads TGTGCCAGTAGTATTGGAACAGGGGGCTACGAGCAGTACTTC.

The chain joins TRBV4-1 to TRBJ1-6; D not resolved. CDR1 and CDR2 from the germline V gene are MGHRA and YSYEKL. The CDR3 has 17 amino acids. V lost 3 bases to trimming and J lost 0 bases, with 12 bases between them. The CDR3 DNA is TGCGCCAGCAGCCAGCGGACCGAGAGCTCCTATAATTCACCCCTCCACTTT. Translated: CASSQRTESSYNSPLHF.

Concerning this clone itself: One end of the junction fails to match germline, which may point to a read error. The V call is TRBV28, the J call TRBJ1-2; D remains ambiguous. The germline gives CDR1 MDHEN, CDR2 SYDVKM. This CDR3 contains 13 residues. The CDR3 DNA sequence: TGTGCCAGCAGTTTCTTGACCGGGCGACGGAGCATCTTC. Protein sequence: CASSFLTGRRSIF.

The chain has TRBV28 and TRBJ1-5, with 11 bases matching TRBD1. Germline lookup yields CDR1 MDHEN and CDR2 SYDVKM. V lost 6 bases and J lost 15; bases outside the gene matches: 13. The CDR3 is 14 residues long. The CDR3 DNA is TGTGCCAGCAGGCCGGGACAGGGGGGCACTCATTGGCATTTT. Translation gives CASRPGQGGTHWHF.

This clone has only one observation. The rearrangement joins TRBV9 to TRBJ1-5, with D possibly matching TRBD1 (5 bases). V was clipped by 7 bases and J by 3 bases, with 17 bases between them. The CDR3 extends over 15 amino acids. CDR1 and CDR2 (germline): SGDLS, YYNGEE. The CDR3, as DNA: TGTGCCAGCGCCCCCCTCGGACACTTCAATCAGCCCCAGCATTTT. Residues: CASAPLGHFNQPQHF.

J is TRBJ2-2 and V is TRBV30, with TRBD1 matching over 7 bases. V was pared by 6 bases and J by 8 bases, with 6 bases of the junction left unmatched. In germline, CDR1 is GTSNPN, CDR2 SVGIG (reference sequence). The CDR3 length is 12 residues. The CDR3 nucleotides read TGTGCCTGCCTACAGGGGAGAGGGGAGCTGTTTTTT. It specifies CACLQGRGELFF.

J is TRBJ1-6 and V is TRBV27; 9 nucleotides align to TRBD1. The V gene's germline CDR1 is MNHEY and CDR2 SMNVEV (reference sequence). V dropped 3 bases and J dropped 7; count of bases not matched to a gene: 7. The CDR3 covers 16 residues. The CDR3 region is CASSFRRDRANSPLHF. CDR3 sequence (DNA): TGTGCCAGCAGTTTTCGCCGGGACAGGGCAAATTCACCCCTCCACTTT.

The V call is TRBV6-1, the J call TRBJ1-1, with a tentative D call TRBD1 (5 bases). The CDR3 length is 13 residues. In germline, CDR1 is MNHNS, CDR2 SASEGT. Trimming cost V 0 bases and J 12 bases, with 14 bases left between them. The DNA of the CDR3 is TGTGCCAGCAGTGAAGCGGGGGTGGGTTCGTCTTTCTTT. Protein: CASSEAGVGSSFF.

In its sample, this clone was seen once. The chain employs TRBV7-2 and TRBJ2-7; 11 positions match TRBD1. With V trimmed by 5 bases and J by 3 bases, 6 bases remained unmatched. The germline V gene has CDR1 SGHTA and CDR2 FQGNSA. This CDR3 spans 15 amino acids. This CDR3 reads CASSITGTGGYEQYF. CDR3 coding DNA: TGTGCCAGCAGCATCACCGGGACAGGGGGCTACGAGCAGTACTTC.

The CDR3 DNA follows: TGTGCCAGCTCAGAGGGACTAGCGGGAGGAGGCTACGAGCAGTACTTC. Amino acid sequence: CASSEGLAGGGYEQYF. The chain joins TRBV18 to TRBJ2-7; 15 bases are a match to TRBD2. Germline V gene lookup returns CDR1 KGHSH and CDR2 LQKENI. The trim removed 5 bases at V and 3 bases at J, leaving 5 bases unmatched. The CDR3 is 16 amino acids.